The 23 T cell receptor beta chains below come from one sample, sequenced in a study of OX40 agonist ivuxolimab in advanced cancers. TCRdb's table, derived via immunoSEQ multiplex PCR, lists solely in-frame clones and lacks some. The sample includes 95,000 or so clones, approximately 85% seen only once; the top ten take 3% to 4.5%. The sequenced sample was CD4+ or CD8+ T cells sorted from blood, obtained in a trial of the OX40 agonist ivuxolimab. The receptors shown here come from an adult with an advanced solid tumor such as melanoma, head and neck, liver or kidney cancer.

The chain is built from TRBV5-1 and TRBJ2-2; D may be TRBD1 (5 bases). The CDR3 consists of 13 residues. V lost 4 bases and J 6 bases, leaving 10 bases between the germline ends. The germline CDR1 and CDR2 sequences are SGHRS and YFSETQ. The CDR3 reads CASSLGVSGELFF. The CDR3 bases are TGCGCCAGCAGCCTAGGGGTTTCCGGGGAGCTGTTTTTT.

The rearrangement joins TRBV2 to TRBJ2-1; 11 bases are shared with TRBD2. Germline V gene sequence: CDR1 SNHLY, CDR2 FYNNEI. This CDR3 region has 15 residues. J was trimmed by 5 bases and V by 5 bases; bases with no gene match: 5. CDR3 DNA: TGTGCCAGCAGTATAATGGGACTAGCGGACAATGAGCAGTTCTTC. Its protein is CASSIMGLADNEQFF.

CDR3 in amino acids: CASSPPWDLSYNEQFF. CDR3 nucleotide sequence: TGTGCCAGCAGCCCTCCCTGGGACCTCTCCTACAATGAGCAGTTCTTC. The V call is TRBV5-6, the J call TRBJ2-1, with D possibly being TRBD1 or TRBD2 (5 bases each). The CDR3 loop spans 16 amino acids. V was trimmed by 4 bases and J by 0 bases, leaving 14 bases between them. Germline assignment: CDR1 SGHDT and CDR2 YYEEEE.

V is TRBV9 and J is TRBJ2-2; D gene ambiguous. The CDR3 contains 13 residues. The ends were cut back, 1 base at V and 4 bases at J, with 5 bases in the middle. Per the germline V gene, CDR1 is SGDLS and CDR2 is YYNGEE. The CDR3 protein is CASSVRSTGELFF. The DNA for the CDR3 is TGTGCCAGCAGCGTAAGGTCCACCGGGGAGCTGTTTTTT.

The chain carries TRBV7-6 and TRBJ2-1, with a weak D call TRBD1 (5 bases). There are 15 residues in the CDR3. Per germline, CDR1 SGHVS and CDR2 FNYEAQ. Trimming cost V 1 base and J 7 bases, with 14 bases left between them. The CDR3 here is CASSLGPGRVNEQFF. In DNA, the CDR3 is TGTGCCAGCAGCTTAGGTCCGGGCAGGGTGAATGAGCAGTTCTTC.

This chain's CDR3 is CASRGQGRANEKLFF. CDR3 coding DNA: TGTGCCAGCAGGGGACAGGGAAGAGCTAATGAAAAACTGTTTTTT. The chain combines TRBV2 with TRBJ1-4; 9 nucleotides agree with TRBD1. Per the germline V gene, CDR1 is SNHLY and CDR2 is FYNNEI. The CDR3 extends over 15 amino acids. The junction had 5 bases not matched to a gene; V was cut back by 6 bases and J by 3 bases.

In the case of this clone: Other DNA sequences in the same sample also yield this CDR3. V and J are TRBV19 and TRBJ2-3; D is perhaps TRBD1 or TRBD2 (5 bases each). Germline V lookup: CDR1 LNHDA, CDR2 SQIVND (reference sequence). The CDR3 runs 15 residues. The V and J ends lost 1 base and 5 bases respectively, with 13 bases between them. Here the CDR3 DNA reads TGTGCCAGTAGTATAGCGGGGCAGACCGGAGATACGCAGTATTTT. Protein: CASSIAGQTGDTQYF.

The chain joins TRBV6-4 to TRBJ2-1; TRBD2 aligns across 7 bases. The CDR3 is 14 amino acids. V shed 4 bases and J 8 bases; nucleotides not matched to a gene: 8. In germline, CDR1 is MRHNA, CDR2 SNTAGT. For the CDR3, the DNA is TGTGCCAGCAGTGCCTCAATTACTAGCGATGAGCAGTTCTTC. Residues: CASSASITSDEQFF.

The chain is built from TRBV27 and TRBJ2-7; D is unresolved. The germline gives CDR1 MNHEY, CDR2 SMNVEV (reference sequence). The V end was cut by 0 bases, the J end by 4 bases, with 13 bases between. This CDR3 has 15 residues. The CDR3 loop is CASSLSLVVGYEQYF. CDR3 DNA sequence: TGTGCCAGCAGTTTATCCCTAGTCGTGGGATACGAGCAGTACTTC.

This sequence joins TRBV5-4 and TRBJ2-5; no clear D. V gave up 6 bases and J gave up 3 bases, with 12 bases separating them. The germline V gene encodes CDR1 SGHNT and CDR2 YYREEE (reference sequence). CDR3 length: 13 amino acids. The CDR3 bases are TGTGCCAGCACGAACGGTTCAAAAGAGACCCAGTACTTC. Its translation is CASTNGSKETQYF. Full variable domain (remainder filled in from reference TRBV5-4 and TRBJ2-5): ETGVTQSPTHLIKTRGQQVTLRCSSQSGHNTVSWYQQALGQGPQFIFQYYREEENGRGNFPPRFSGLQFPNYSSELNVNALELDDSALYLCASTNGSKETQYFGPGTRLLVL.

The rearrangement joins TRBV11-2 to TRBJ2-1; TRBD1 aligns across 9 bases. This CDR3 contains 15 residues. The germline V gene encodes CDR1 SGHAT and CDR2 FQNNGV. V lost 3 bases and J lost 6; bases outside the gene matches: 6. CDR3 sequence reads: CASSFTGTGSNEQFF. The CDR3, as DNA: TGTGCCAGCAGCTTTACCGGGACAGGGTCCAATGAGCAGTTCTTC.

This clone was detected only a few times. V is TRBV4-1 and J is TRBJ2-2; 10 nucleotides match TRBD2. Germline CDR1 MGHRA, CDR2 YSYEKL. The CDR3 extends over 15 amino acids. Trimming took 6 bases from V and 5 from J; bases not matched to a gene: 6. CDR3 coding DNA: TGCGCCAGCAGGAAAGCGGGAGGGCTAACCGGGGAGCTGTTTTTT. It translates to CASRKAGGLTGELFF.

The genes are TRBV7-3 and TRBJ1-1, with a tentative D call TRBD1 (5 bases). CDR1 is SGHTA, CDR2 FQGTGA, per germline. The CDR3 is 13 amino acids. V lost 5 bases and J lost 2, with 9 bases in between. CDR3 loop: CASSRQTNTEAFF. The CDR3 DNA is TGTGCCAGCAGCCGACAGACTAACACTGAAGCTTTCTTT.

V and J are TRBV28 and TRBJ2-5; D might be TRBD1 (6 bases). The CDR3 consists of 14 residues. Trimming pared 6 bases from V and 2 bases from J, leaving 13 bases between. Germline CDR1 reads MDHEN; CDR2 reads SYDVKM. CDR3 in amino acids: CASRPLGAQETQYF. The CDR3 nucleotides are TGTGCCAGCAGACCGCTGGGGGCACAAGAGACCCAGTACTTC.

The CDR3, as DNA: TGTGCCAGCAGTTACTCGCCGGAGAGCTCCTACGAGCAGTACTTC. Residues: CASSYSPESSYEQYF. The V gene is TRBV6-5, the J gene TRBJ2-7, with unresolved D. The CDR3 is made up of 15 amino acids. Deletions cut 0 bases from V and 0 bases from J, with 9 bases between. CDR1 is MNHEY and CDR2 is SVGAGI in the germline V gene.

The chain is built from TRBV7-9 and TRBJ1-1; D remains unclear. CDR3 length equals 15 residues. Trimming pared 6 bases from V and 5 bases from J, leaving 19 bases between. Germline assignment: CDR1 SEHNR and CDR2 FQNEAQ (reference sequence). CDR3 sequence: CASREGIGIATEAFF. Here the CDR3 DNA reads TGTGCCAGCAGGGAGGGTATTGGTATAGCGACTGAAGCTTTCTTT.

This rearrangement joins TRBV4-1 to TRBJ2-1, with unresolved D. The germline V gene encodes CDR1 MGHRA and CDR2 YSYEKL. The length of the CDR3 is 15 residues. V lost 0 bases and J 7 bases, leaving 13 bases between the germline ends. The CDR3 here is CASSQEGLLRNEQFF. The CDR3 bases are TGCGCCAGCAGCCAAGAAGGGCTCCTTCGAAATGAGCAGTTCTTC.

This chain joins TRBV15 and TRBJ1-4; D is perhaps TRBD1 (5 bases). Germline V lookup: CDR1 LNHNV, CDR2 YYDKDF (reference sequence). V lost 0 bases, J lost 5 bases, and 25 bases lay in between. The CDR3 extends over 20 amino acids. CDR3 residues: CATSRDRWGQGEEGNEKLFF. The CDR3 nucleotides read TGTGCCACCAGCAGAGATCGGTGGGGTCAGGGCGAAGAAGGAAATGAAAAACTGTTTTTT.

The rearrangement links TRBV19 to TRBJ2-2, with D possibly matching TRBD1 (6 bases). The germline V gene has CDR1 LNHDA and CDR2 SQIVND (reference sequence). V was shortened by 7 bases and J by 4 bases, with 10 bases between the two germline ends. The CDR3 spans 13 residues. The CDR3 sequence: CASITGPTGELFF. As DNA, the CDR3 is TGTGCCAGTATAACAGGGCCCACCGGGGAGCTGTTTTTT.

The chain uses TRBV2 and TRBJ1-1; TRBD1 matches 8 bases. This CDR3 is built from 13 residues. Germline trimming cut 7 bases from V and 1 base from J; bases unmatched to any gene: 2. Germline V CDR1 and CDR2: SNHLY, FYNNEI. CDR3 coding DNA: TGTGCCAGCAACAGGGGGTGGAACACTGAAGCTTTCTTT. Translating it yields CASNRGWNTEAFF. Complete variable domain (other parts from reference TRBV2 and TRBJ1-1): EPEVTQTPSHQVTQMGQEVILRCVPISNHLYFYWYRQILGQKVEFLVSFYNNEISEKSEIFDDQFSVERPDGSNFTLKIRSTKLEDSAMYFCASNRGWNTEAFFGQGTRLTVV.

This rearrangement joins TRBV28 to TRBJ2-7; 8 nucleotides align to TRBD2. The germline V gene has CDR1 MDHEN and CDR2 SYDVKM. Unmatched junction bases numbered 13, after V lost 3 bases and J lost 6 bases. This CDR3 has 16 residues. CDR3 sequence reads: CASSLGRAGVQPEQYF. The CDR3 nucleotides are TGTGCCAGCAGTTTGGGTCGAGCGGGAGTCCAGCCCGAGCAGTACTTC.

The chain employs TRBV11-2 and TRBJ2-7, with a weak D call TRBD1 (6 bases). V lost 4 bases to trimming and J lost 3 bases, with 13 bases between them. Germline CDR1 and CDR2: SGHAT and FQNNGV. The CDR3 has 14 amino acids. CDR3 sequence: CASSWGRTSYEQYF. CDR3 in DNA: TGTGCCAGCAGCTGGGGGCGGACAAGCTACGAGCAGTACTTC.

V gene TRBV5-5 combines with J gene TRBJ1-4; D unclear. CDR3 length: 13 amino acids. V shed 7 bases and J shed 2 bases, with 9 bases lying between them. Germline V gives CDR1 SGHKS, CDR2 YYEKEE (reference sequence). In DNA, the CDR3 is TGTGCCAGCTTGGAGGATACTAATGAAAAACTGTTTTTT. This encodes CASLEDTNEKLFF.